A single sample gave rise to the 25 T cell receptor beta chains below, sequenced in a study of cytomegalovirus exposure and HLA in healthy donors. Generated by immunoSEQ multiplex PCR, the TCRdb table keeps only in-frame clones and is missing some. The top ten hold approximately 0.8% of the sample, which has under 400,000 clones, roughly 85% seen once. The source material was PBMCs. The source of these receptors is a woman between 18 and 30 years old in good health and CMV-seronegative.

The V gene is TRBV15, the J gene TRBJ1-5; D is ambiguous. CDR3 length: 14 residues. V was pared by 2 bases and J by 4 bases, with 9 bases between. Looked up from germline, CDR1 is LNHNV and CDR2 is YYDKDF (reference sequence). CDR3 in DNA: TGTGCCACCAGCAGACAGAACCTTAATCAGCCCCAGCATTTT. It translates to CATSRQNLNQPQHF.

This chain links TRBV10-1 with TRBJ2-3; 9 nucleotides agree with TRBD1. Germline V lookup: CDR1 WNHNN, CDR2 SYGVQD (reference sequence). V dropped 6 bases and J dropped 3; count of bases not matched to a gene: 4. This CDR3 has 14 amino acids. CDR3 sequence (DNA): TGCGCCAGCAGGCCGGGACAGGGAACAGATACGCAGTATTTT. The encoded protein is CASRPGQGTDTQYF.

The chain links TRBV7-9 to TRBJ1-1; D may be TRBD1 (5 bases). CDR1 is SEHNR, CDR2 FQNEAQ, per germline (reference sequence). Between the trimmed V and J ends, which lost 5 bases and 1 base, there was a span of 14 bases. The CDR3 loop spans 15 amino acids. CDR3 protein: CASSPRGGGNTEAFF. DNA of the CDR3: TGTGCCAGCAGCCCTAGGGGCGGGGGGAACACTGAAGCTTTCTTT.

The chain joins TRBV5-6 to TRBJ1-2; D is unresolved. Trimming took 2 bases from V and 6 from J, leaving 11 bases between them. CDR3 size: 13 residues. Germline lookup yields CDR1 SGHDT and CDR2 YYEEEE. CDR3 sequence reads: CASSFTVKDGYTF. For the CDR3, the DNA is TGTGCCAGCAGCTTTACAGTGAAAGATGGCTACACCTTC.

Here the CDR3 DNA reads TGTGCCAGCAGTTTCCCCTCGACAGGGAACACTGAAGCTTTCTTT. Amino acids: CASSFPSTGNTEAFF. The chain has TRBV28 and TRBJ1-1; D is perhaps TRBD1 (6 bases). With 3 bases removed from V and 1 base from J, the gap between germline ends came to 12 bases. Germline CDR1 is MDHEN and CDR2 is SYDVKM. The CDR3 is 15 residues long.

The chain links TRBV14 to TRBJ1-2; D is unclear. Per the germline V gene, CDR1 is SGHDN and CDR2 is FVKESK. The CDR3 consists of 13 residues. Trimming removed 4 bases from V and 4 bases from J, with 10 bases in between. CDR3 sequence reads: CASSLNEGYGYTF. The CDR3 nucleotides are TGTGCCAGCAGCCTTAATGAGGGCTATGGCTACACCTTC.

V and J are TRBV5-1 and TRBJ2-2; 9 nucleotides match TRBD2. Germline loops: CDR1 SGHRS, CDR2 YFSETQ. Germline trimming cut 0 bases from V and 8 bases from J; bases unmatched to any gene: 8. This CDR3 has 16 residues. The CDR3 region is CASSLEGSGRGGELFF. The CDR3, as DNA: TGCGCCAGCAGCTTGGAAGGTAGCGGGAGAGGTGGGGAGCTGTTTTTT.

The genes are TRBV15 and TRBJ1-5; TRBD1 matches at 8 bases. V was clipped by 4 bases and J by 6 bases; unmatched bases: 5. Per germline, CDR1 LNHNV and CDR2 YYDKDF (reference sequence). The CDR3 extends over 14 amino acids. CDR3 region: CATSIQGAAQPQHF. In DNA, the CDR3 is TGTGCCACCAGCATCCAGGGGGCGGCTCAGCCCCAGCATTTT.

The chain uses TRBV5-4 and TRBJ1-3, with D unresolved. Trimming shortened V by 0 bases and J by 0 bases, and 10 bases separated the two germline ends. The CDR3 sequence is 16 residues long. Germline CDR1 SGHNT, CDR2 YYREEE (reference sequence). CDR3 amino acids: CASSLGSPNSGNTIYF. As DNA, the CDR3 is TGTGCCAGCAGCTTGGGCAGTCCCAACTCTGGAAACACCATATATTTT. The complete variable domain, with remaining parts taken from reference TRBV5-4 and TRBJ1-3, reads ETGVTQSPTHLIKTRGQQVTLRCSSQSGHNTVSWYQQALGQGPQFIFQYYREEENGRGNFPPRFSGLQFPNYSSELNVNALELDDSALYLCASSLGSPNSGNTIYFGEGSWLTVV.

This clone has only one observation. V gene TRBV25-1 combines with J gene TRBJ1-2, with D possibly being TRBD1 (5 bases). The CDR3 extends over 15 amino acids. Germline V gene data show CDR1 as MGHDK and CDR2 as SYGVNS. Trimming removed 3 bases from V and 4 bases from J, with 15 bases in between. The CDR3 loop is CASSEDLGLSYGYTF. The CDR3 DNA follows: TGTGCCAGCAGTGAGGATCTGGGGCTCTCCTATGGCTACACCTTC.

The rearrangement joins TRBV5-4 to TRBJ2-3, with 8 nucleotides matching TRBD2. Germline V CDR1 and CDR2: SGHNT, YYREEE (reference sequence). Trimming cost V 3 bases and J 1 base; bases outside gene matches: 10. The CDR3 totals 17 residues. CDR3 sequence (DNA): TGTGCCAGCAGCTCCGGGACTAGAATGGTGGGCACAGATACGCAGTATTTT. Translation gives CASSSGTRMVGTDTQYF. Combining the CDR3 with reference TRBV5-4 and TRBJ2-3 gives the whole variable domain ETGVTQSPTHLIKTRGQQVTLRCSSQSGHNTVSWYQQALGQGPQFIFQYYREEENGRGNFPPRFSGLQFPNYSSELNVNALELDDSALYLCASSSGTRMVGTDTQYFGPGTRLTVL.

V and J are TRBV13 and TRBJ1-3; TRBD1 matches 7 bases. The CDR3 is 15 amino acids. The ends lost 0 bases at V and 4 bases at J; junction bases unmatched: 3. Germline CDR1 PRHDT, CDR2 FYEKMQ (reference sequence). Here the CDR3 reads CASSLGGQVGNTIYF. CDR3 nucleotide sequence: TGTGCCAGCAGCTTAGGAGGACAGGTGGGAAACACCATATATTTT. Looking up the rest from reference TRBV13 and TRBJ1-3 gives the full variable domain: AAGVIQSPRHLIKEKRETATLKCYPIPRHDTVYWYQQGPGQDPQFLISFYEKMQSDKGSIPDRFSAQQFSDYHSELNMSSLELGDSALYFCASSLGGQVGNTIYFGEGSWLTVV.

The genes are TRBV28 and TRBJ2-7; 7 bases line up with TRBD2. Germline CDR1 reads MDHEN; CDR2 reads SYDVKM. The CDR3 totals 15 residues. Germline trimming cut 5 bases from V and 3 bases from J; bases unmatched to any gene: 10. CDR3 in amino acids: CASSGSTSAFYEQYF. CDR3 in DNA: TGTGCCAGCAGTGGCTCAACTAGCGCTTTCTACGAGCAGTACTTC. The full variable domain, rest sourced from reference TRBV28 and TRBJ2-7, is DVKVTQSSRYLVKRTGEKVFLECVQDMDHENMFWYRQDPGLGLRLIYFSYDVKMKEKGDIPEGYSVSREKKERFSLILESASTNQTSMYLCASSGSTSAFYEQYFGPGTRLTVT.

As to this clone: Other DNA sequences in this specimen translate into the identical CDR3. The chain carries TRBV18 and TRBJ2-2; D unclear. This CDR3 spans 13 amino acids. The ends were cut back, 0 bases at V and 5 bases at J, with 4 bases in the middle. Germline V lookup: CDR1 KGHSH, CDR2 LQKENI. The CDR3, as DNA: TGTGCCAGCTCACCACCCGGTACCGGGGAGCTGTTTTTT. Translated, it gives CASSPPGTGELFF.

This chain uses TRBV4-1 with TRBJ2-1, with 7 bases aligning to TRBD1. Germline trimming cut 3 bases from V and 4 bases from J; bases unmatched to any gene: 9. CDR3 size: 16 residues. CDR1 is MGHRA, CDR2 YSYEKL, per germline. DNA for the CDR3: TGCGCCAGCAGCCAGTATTCGGGACAGCTATACAATGAGCAGTTCTTC. Its protein product is CASSQYSGQLYNEQFF.

The chain carries TRBV7-9 and TRBJ1-2; possible D gene TRBD1, 6 bases. The CDR3 is 16 amino acids. Germline assignment: CDR1 SEHNR and CDR2 FQNEAQ (reference sequence). Trimming stripped 4 bases from V and 1 base from J, with 16 bases between. The CDR3 sequence is CASSSIQGALNYGYTF. CDR3 DNA sequence: TGTGCCAGCAGCTCAATACAGGGCGCCCTTAACTATGGCTACACCTTC. Full variable domain (outside the CDR3, taken from reference TRBV7-9 and TRBJ1-2): DTGVSQNPRHKITKRGQNVTFRCDPISEHNRLYWYRQTLGQGPEFLTYFQNEAQLEKSRLLSDRFSAERPKGSFSTLEIQRTEQGDSAMYLCASSSIQGALNYGYTFGSGTRLTVV.

The rearrangement joins TRBV9 to TRBJ2-1; TRBD1 is a possible D gene (6 bases). The germline V gene has CDR1 SGDLS and CDR2 YYNGEE. The ends were cut back, 0 bases at V and 3 bases at J, with 10 bases in the middle. CDR3 length: 15 residues. In DNA form, the CDR3 reads TGTGCCAGCAGCGTAGAGGGGGTGCGCTACAATGAGCAGTTCTTC. Translated, it gives CASSVEGVRYNEQFF. Full variable domain (remainder filled in from reference TRBV9 and TRBJ2-1): DSGVTQTPKHLITATGQRVTLRCSPRSGDLSVYWYQQSLDQGLQFLIQYYNGEERAKGNILERFSAQQFPDLHSELNLSSLELGDSALYFCASSVEGVRYNEQFFGPGTRLTVL.

CDR3 nucleotide sequence: TGTGCCAGCAGTTTACGCGATCTAGCGAACACCGGGGAGCTGTTTTTT. It is translated as CASSLRDLANTGELFF. The V and J genes are TRBV27 and TRBJ2-2, with D unclear. The CDR3 runs to 16 residues. Deletions cut 2 bases from V and 0 bases from J, with 10 bases between. In germline, CDR1 is MNHEY, CDR2 SMNVEV (reference sequence).

This CDR3 reads CASSASTQGAGGYEQYF. In DNA form, the CDR3 reads TGTGCCAGCTCAGCAAGCACTCAGGGGGCCGGCGGCTACGAGCAGTACTTC. This chain links TRBV18 with TRBJ2-7; 8 bases are shared with TRBD1. Germline trimming cut 5 bases from V and 3 bases from J; bases unmatched to any gene: 15. CDR1 and CDR2 from the germline V gene are KGHSH and LQKENI. This CDR3 region has 17 residues.

V usage is TRBV2 and J usage is TRBJ2-3; possible D gene TRBD1, 5 bases. V was pared by 5 bases and J by 1 base, with 10 bases between. The CDR3 spans 14 residues. Germline CDR1 is SNHLY and CDR2 is FYNNEI. The CDR3 reads CASSKDTRTDTQYF. CDR3 DNA: TGTGCCAGCAGTAAGGACACCCGCACAGATACGCAGTATTTT.

The chain uses TRBV5-1 and TRBJ1-6, with a tentative D call TRBD1 (6 bases). Between the trimmed V and J ends, which lost 7 bases and 0 bases, there was a span of 14 bases. Germline V lookup: CDR1 SGHRS, CDR2 YFSETQ. This CDR3 region has 16 residues. CDR3 protein: CASRDTFSSYNSPLHF. Written as DNA, the CDR3 is TGCGCCAGCCGGGACACTTTTAGCTCCTATAATTCACCCCTCCACTTT.

The chain recombines TRBV27 with TRBJ2-1; TRBD2 matches 9 bases. CDR3 length: 15 amino acids. V lost 3 bases and J lost 7; bases outside the gene matches: 7. Germline CDR1 and CDR2: MNHEY and SMNVEV (reference sequence). The CDR3 bases are TGTGCCAGCAGTTTGTTGGGCGGGAGGGGTAATGAGCAGTTCTTC. This sequence encodes CASSLLGGRGNEQFF.

This sequence joins TRBV2 and TRBJ1-1; D not resolved. Trimming took off 7 bases at V and 1 base at J, with 13 bases between the two ends. There are 14 residues in the CDR3. Germline-derived CDR1 and CDR2 are SNHLY and FYNNEI. The CDR3 here is CASTSQRGNTEAFF. CDR3 sequence (DNA): TGTGCCAGCACTTCCCAACGCGGGAACACTGAAGCTTTCTTT.

The table lists this clone with a few counts. This chain links TRBV10-2 with TRBJ2-7, with D possibly being TRBD2 (5 bases). Per the germline V gene, CDR1 is WSHSY and CDR2 is SAAADI. The CDR3 is 12 amino acids. The germline V and J ends were trimmed by 2 bases and 4 bases, with 6 bases remaining between them. CDR3 nucleotides: TGCGCCAGCAGTGAGCGGAGGTACGAGCAGTACTTC. It translates to CASSERRYEQYF.

This chain uses TRBV6-5 with TRBJ1-2, with 9 bases lining up with TRBD1. The CDR3 runs to 15 residues. Germline loops: CDR1 MNHEY, CDR2 SVGAGI. V was clipped by 6 bases and J by 4 bases; unmatched bases: 9. The CDR3 sequence is CASSETGGSVYGYTF. The CDR3 coding sequence is TGTGCCAGCAGCGAAACAGGGGGCTCAGTCTATGGCTACACCTTC.